Listed here are 13 T cell receptor beta chains from one sample, sequenced in a study of T cell responses to AZD1222 COVID-19 vaccine. Profiling relied on immunoSEQ multiplex PCR, and the TCRdb table lists in-frame clones only, not all of them. The table has over 120,000 clones, over 85% seen once; the top ten hold more than 5%. Sequenced here: peripheral blood, sampled on day 0 of AZD1222 vaccination. The receptors shown here come from an adult in good health.

The CDR3, as DNA: TGTGCCAGCAGCCCCGGACACTACGAGCAGTACTTC. It specifies CASSPGHYEQYF. The rearrangement joins TRBV7-9 to TRBJ2-7; weak D call: TRBD1 (5 bases). V shed 5 bases and J shed 3 bases, with 8 bases lying between them. CDR1 and CDR2 from the germline V gene are SEHNR and FQNEAQ (reference sequence). The CDR3 consists of 12 residues.

This clone was observed a single time. The rearrangement joins TRBV10-2 to TRBJ2-3; 11 positions match TRBD2. The ends lost 3 bases at V and 4 bases at J; junction bases unmatched: 3. The germline V gene has CDR1 WSHSY and CDR2 SAAADI. The length of the CDR3 is 15 residues. CDR3 protein: CASSDPGLAADTQYF. The CDR3 nucleotides are TGCGCCAGCAGTGACCCGGGACTAGCGGCAGATACGCAGTATTTT.

The CDR3 spells CASSFSLNYGYTF. The CDR3 nucleotides are TGTGCCAGCAGCTTTTCTCTGAACTATGGCTACACCTTC. V gene TRBV7-8 combines with J gene TRBJ1-2; D not certain. Trimming removed 3 bases from V and 2 bases from J, with 7 bases in between. The CDR3 sequence is 13 residues long. Per germline, CDR1 SGHVS and CDR2 FQNEAQ. Full variable domain (rest looked up from reference TRBV7-8 and TRBJ1-2): GAGVSQSPRYKVAKRGQDVALRCDPISGHVSLFWYQQALGQGPEFLTYFQNEAQLDKSGLPSDRFFAERPEGSVSTLKIQRTQQEDSAVYLCASSFSLNYGYTFGSGTRLTVV.

The chain employs TRBV27 and TRBJ1-5; no clear D gene. Germline values: CDR1 MNHEY, CDR2 SMNVEV (reference sequence). The CDR3 length is 15 residues. The ends were cut back, 3 bases at V and 0 bases at J, with 9 bases in the middle. The CDR3 protein is CASSFGGYSNQPQHF. As DNA, the CDR3 is TGTGCCAGCAGTTTTGGAGGTTATAGCAATCAGCCCCAGCATTTT.

The gene calls are TRBV6-1 and TRBJ2-5; D not resolved. The CDR3 extends over 13 amino acids. The ends were cut back, 1 base at V and 7 bases at J, with 10 bases in the middle. CDR1 is MNHNS and CDR2 is SASEGT in the germline V gene. The CDR3 sequence is CASSEGKAGTQYF. The DNA for the CDR3 is TGTGCCAGCAGTGAAGGGAAGGCCGGGACCCAGTACTTC.

This chain uses TRBV28 with TRBJ1-4, with D perhaps matching TRBD1 (5 bases). V lost 6 bases and J 4 bases, leaving 15 bases between the germline ends. The CDR3 runs to 15 residues. The germline V gene has CDR1 MDHEN and CDR2 SYDVKM. The CDR3 sequence is CASSTPGGGNEKLFF. DNA for the CDR3: TGTGCCAGCAGCACCCCGGGGGGTGGTAATGAAAAACTGTTTTTT.

The rearrangement joins TRBV20-1 to TRBJ2-1; a weak D match, TRBD2 (6 bases). Germline assignment: CDR1 DFQATT and CDR2 SNEGSKA (reference sequence). This CDR3 has 13 residues. V was trimmed by 3 bases and J by 2 bases, leaving 8 bases between them. The CDR3 reads CSASGEAYNEQFF. CDR3 bases: TGCAGTGCTAGTGGGGAGGCCTACAATGAGCAGTTCTTC.

The chain joins TRBV19 to TRBJ1-4; D may be TRBD1 (5 bases). Per germline, CDR1 LNHDA and CDR2 SQIVND (reference sequence). Trimming pared 5 bases from V and 14 bases from J, leaving 18 bases between. This CDR3 is 13 amino acids long. CDR3 DNA sequence: TGTGCCAGTAGTGACAGCGGGCAGGATCGGCTGTTTTTT. As protein: CASSDSGQDRLFF.

This clone was observed a single time. This chain connects TRBV4-2 to TRBJ2-7; D may correspond to TRBD1 or TRBD2 (5 bases each). The CDR3 consists of 17 residues. Germline V gene data show CDR1 as LGHNA and CDR2 as YNFKEQ. V shed 5 bases and J shed 5 bases, with 25 bases lying between them. The CDR3 sequence: CASSFEGREYRLDEQYF. Here the CDR3 DNA reads TGTGCCAGCAGCTTTGAGGGGCGCGAGTATCGACTGGACGAGCAGTACTTC.

The DNA of the CDR3 is TGTGCCAGCAGCTTAGATAGGCAAGGCGATGGCTACACCTTC. Residues: CASSLDRQGDGYTF. The chain joins TRBV7-9 to TRBJ1-2; no firm D call. Looked up from germline, CDR1 is SEHNR and CDR2 is FQNEAQ (reference sequence). V lost 1 base to trimming and J lost 6 bases, with 12 bases between them. The CDR3 length is 14 residues.

The rearrangement links TRBV5-4 to TRBJ1-4, with TRBD1 matching 9 bases. The V gene end was trimmed by 3 bases and the J gene end by 7 bases; junction bases not matched to a gene: 4. Germline values: CDR1 SGHNT, CDR2 YYREEE (reference sequence). There are 14 residues in the CDR3. CDR3 sequence reads: CASSSGQGLEKLFF. The CDR3 region has the DNA TGTGCCAGCAGCTCTGGACAGGGGCTTGAAAAACTGTTTTTT.

The J gene is TRBJ1-2, the V gene TRBV6-1; D remains ambiguous. V shed 2 bases and J shed 5 bases, with 9 bases lying between them. CDR1 and CDR2 from the germline V gene are MNHNS and SASEGT. The CDR3 totals 13 residues. This chain's CDR3 is CASSELGRYGYTF. The CDR3 bases are TGTGCCAGCAGTGAACTCGGTCGGTATGGCTACACCTTC.

The chain carries TRBV7-9 and TRBJ1-1; D possibly corresponds to TRBD1 (5 bases). The germline gives CDR1 SEHNR, CDR2 FQNEAQ (reference sequence). This CDR3 has 15 amino acids. V was trimmed by 4 bases and J by 1 base, leaving 13 bases between them. CDR3 in DNA: TGTGCCAGCAGCTCGGAGACCGGGGCGAACACTGAAGCTTTCTTT. Translation gives CASSSETGANTEAFF.